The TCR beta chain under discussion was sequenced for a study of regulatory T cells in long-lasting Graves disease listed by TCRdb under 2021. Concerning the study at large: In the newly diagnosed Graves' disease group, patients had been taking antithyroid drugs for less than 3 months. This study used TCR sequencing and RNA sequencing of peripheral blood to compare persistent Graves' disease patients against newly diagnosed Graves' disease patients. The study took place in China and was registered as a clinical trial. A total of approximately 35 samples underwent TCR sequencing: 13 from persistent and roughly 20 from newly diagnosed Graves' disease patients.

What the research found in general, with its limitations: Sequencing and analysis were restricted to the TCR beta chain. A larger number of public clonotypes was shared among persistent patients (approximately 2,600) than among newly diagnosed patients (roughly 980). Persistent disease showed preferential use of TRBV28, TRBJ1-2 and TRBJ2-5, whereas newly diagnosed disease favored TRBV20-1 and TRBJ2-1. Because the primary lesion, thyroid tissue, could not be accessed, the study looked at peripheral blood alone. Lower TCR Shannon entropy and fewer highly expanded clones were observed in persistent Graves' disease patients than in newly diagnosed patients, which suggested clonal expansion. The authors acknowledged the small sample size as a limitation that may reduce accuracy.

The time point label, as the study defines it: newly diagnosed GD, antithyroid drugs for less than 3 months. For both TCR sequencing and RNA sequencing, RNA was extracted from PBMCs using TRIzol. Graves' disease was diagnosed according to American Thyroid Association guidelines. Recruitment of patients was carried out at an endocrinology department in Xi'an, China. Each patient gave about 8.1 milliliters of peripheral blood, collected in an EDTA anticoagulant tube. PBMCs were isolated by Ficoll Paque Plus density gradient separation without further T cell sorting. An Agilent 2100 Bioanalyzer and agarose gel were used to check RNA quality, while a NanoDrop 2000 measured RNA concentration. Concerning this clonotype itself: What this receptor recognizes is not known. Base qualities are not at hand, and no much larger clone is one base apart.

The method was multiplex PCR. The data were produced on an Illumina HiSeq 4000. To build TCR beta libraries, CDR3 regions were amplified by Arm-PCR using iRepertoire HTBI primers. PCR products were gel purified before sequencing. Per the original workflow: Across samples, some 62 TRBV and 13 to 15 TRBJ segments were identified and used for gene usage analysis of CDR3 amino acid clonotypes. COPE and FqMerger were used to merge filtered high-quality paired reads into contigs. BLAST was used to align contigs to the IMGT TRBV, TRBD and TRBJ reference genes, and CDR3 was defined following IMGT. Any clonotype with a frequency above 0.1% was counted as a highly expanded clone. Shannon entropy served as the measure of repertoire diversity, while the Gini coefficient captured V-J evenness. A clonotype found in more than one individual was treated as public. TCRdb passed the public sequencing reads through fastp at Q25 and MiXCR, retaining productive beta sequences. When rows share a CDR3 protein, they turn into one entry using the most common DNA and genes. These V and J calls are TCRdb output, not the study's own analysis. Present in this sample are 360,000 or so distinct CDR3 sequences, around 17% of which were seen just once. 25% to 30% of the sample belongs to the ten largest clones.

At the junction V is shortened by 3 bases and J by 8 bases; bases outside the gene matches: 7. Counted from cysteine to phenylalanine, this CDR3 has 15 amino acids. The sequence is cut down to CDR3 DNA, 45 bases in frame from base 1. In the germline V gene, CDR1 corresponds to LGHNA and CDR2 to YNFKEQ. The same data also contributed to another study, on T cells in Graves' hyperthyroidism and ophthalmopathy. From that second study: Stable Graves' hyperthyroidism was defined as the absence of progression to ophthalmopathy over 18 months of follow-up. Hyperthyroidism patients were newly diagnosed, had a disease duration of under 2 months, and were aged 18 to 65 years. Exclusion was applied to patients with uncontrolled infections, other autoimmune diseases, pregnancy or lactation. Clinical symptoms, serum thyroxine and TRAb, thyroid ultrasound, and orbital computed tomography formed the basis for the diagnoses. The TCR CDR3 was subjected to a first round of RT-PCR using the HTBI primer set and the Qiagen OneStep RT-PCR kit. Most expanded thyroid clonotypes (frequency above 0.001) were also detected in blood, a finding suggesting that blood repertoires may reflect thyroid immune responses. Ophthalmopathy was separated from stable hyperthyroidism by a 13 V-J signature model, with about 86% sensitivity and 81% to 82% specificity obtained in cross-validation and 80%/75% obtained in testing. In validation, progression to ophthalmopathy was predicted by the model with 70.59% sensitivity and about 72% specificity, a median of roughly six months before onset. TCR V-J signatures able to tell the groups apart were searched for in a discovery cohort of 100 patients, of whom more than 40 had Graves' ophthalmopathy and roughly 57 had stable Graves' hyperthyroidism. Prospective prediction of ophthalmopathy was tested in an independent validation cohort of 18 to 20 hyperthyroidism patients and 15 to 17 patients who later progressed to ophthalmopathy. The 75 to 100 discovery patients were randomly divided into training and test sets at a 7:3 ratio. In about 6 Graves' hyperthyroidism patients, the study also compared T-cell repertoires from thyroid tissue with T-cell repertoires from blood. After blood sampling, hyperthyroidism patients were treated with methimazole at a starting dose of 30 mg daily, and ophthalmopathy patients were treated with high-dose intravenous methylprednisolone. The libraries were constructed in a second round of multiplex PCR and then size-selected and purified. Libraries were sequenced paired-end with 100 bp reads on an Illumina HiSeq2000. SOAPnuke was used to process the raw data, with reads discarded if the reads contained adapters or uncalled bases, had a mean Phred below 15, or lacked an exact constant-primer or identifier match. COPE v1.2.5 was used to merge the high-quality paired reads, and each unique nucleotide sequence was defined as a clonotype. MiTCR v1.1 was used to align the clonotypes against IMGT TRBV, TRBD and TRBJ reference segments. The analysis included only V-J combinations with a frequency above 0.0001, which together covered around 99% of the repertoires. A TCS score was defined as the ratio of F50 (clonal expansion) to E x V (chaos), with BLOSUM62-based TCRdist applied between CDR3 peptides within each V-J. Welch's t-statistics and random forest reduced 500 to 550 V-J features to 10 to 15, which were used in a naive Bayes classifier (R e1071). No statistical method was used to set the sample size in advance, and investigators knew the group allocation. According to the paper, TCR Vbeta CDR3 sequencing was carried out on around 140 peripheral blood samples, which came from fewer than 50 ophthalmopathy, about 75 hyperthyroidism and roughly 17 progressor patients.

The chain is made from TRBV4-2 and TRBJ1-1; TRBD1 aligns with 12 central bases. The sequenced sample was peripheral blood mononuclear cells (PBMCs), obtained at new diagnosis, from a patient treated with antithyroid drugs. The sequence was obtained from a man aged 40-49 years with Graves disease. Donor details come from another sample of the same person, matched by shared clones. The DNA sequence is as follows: TGTGCCAGCAGCCAGGAAGGGACAGGGGGCCGCGAAGCTTTCTTT. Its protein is CASSQEGTGGREAFF.